Below, 16 T cell receptor beta chains from the same sample are listed, as sequenced in a study of CD8+CD57+ T cells in acquired aplastic anemia. Profiling that covered TCR beta VDJ and CDR3 relied on genomic DNA as its template. TCRdb re-called the reads through MiXCR, storing one row per CDR3 protein. The repertoire includes 150,000 to 200,000 distinct CDR3 sequences, under 55% of them detected once, and approximately 2.9% sits in the top ten. Sequencing used sorted CD4+, CD8+, or CD8+CD57+ T cells (not recorded which) from PBMCs. The receptor set was obtained from a human donor in good health.

This chain links TRBV2 with TRBJ1-6; D unresolved. Trimming shortened V by 4 bases and J by 2 bases, and 9 bases separated the two germline ends. Germline CDR1 SNHLY, CDR2 FYNNEI. This CDR3 region has 15 residues. CDR3 DNA sequence: TGTGCCAGCAGTGGAGAGGGAACCTATAATTCACCCCTCCACTTT. It codes for CASSGEGTYNSPLHF.

This clonotype was seen ten or more times. The chain has TRBV20-1 and TRBJ2-7, with a weak D call TRBD1 (5 bases). With 5 bases removed from V and 3 bases from J, the gap between germline ends came to 14 bases. The CDR3 spans 13 residues. Germline lookup yields CDR1 DFQATT and CDR2 SNEGSKA (reference sequence). CDR3 amino acids: CSAVGADHYEQYF. DNA of the CDR3: TGCAGTGCTGTTGGGGCAGATCACTACGAGCAGTACTTC.

The rearrangement joins TRBV9 to TRBJ2-7, with D possibly matching TRBD1 (6 bases). This CDR3 is built from 15 residues. Per the germline V gene, CDR1 is SGDLS and CDR2 is YYNGEE. Deletions cut 1 base from V and 2 bases from J, with 13 bases between. In DNA, the CDR3 is TGTGCCAGCAGCGTAAATCCAGGGGACGCCTACGAGCAGTACTTC. It yields the protein CASSVNPGDAYEQYF.

The chain joins TRBV15 to TRBJ1-5; 7 bases are shared with TRBD1. V was pared by 3 bases and J by 2 bases, with 1 base of the junction left unmatched. Looked up from germline, CDR1 is LNHNV and CDR2 is YYDKDF (reference sequence). This CDR3 contains 14 residues. CDR3: CATSSDRGNQPQHF. The CDR3 nucleotides read TGTGCCACCAGCAGCGACAGGGGCAATCAGCCCCAGCATTTT.

The table lists this clonotype with many counts. This chain connects TRBV7-2 to TRBJ2-5, with D perhaps being TRBD1 or TRBD2 (5 bases each). Deletions cut 5 bases from V and 5 bases from J, with 15 bases between. Germline lookup yields CDR1 SGHTA and CDR2 FQGNSA. The CDR3 consists of 14 residues. The CDR3: CASSQAGLAETQYF. CDR3 nucleotides: TGTGCCAGCAGCCAAGCAGGGTTAGCGGAGACCCAGTACTTC. Full variable domain (outside the CDR3, taken from reference TRBV7-2 and TRBJ2-5): GAGVSQSPSNKVTEKGKDVELRCDPISGHTALYWYRQSLGQGLEFLIYFQGNSAPDKSGLPSDRFSAERTGGSVSTLTIQRTQQEDSAVYLCASSQAGLAETQYFGPGTRLLVL.

The chain recombines TRBV2 with TRBJ2-2; D is ambiguous. CDR1 is SNHLY and CDR2 is FYNNEI in the germline V gene. The CDR3 covers 11 residues. The V and J ends lost 7 bases and 4 bases respectively, with 4 bases between them. CDR3 nucleotides: TGTGCCAGCACTGCCACCGGGGAGCTGTTTTTT. Translation gives CASTATGELFF.

J is TRBJ2-5 and V is TRBV7-6; 8 positions agree with TRBD1. The CDR3 has 13 residues. Germline V gene lookup returns CDR1 SGHVS and CDR2 FNYEAQ. Germline trimming cut 4 bases from V and 4 bases from J; bases unmatched to any gene: 2. The DNA for the CDR3 is TGTGCCAGCAGCTCCGGGACAGGAGAGACCCAGTACTTC. Its translation is CASSSGTGETQYF.

In this sample, this clonotype turned up many times. The J gene is TRBJ2-4, the V gene TRBV20-1, with D possibly matching TRBD1 (6 bases). The CDR3 has 12 amino acids. With 0 bases removed from V and 11 bases from J, the gap between germline ends came to 11 bases. Germline CDR1 is DFQATT and CDR2 is SNEGSKA (reference sequence). For the CDR3, the DNA is TGCAGTGCTAGAGATCCCGGGACACTTCAGTACTTC. Its protein is CSARDPGTLQYF.

The gene calls are TRBV2 and TRBJ2-2; a possible D gene is TRBD1 (5 bases). Trimming shortened V by 6 bases and J by 6 bases, and 14 bases separated the two germline ends. The germline V gene has CDR1 SNHLY and CDR2 FYNNEI. CDR3 size: 14 residues. DNA for the CDR3: TGTGCCAGCAGGATAGTCAGACAGTCCGGGGAGCTGTTTTTT. It yields the protein CASRIVRQSGELFF.

Many counts were recorded for this clonotype. The V call is TRBV4-2, the J call TRBJ2-7; unclear D gene. This CDR3 has 16 amino acids. Per the germline V gene, CDR1 is LGHNA and CDR2 is YNFKEQ. The V end lost 4 bases, the J end lost 1 base, and 17 bases lay between the germline ends. The CDR3 loop reads CASSRGSQGGSYEQYF. CDR3 sequence (DNA): TGTGCCAGCAGCCGGGGTAGCCAAGGTGGTTCCTACGAGCAGTACTTC.

The DNA for the CDR3 is TGTGCCAGCTCCGCCAGGGCGGATCAGCCCCAGCATTTT. Translated: CASSARADQPQHF. This chain joins TRBV18 and TRBJ1-5, with D tentatively TRBD1 (5 bases). V gave up 6 bases and J gave up 5 bases, with 11 bases separating them. The CDR3 has 13 amino acids. Germline V CDR1 and CDR2: KGHSH, LQKENI.

This clonotype was observed once. V gene TRBV19 combines with J gene TRBJ2-7; 7 bases line up with TRBD1. The junction had 2 bases not matched to a gene; V was cut back by 3 bases and J by 3 bases. Germline V gene data show CDR1 as LNHDA and CDR2 as SQIVND (reference sequence). The CDR3 loop spans 13 amino acids. This CDR3 is CASSMGQIYEQYF. The DNA for the CDR3 is TGTGCCAGTAGTATGGGACAGATCTACGAGCAGTACTTC.

V and J are TRBV7-9 and TRBJ2-7; D is perhaps TRBD1 (6 bases). V lost 6 bases to trimming and J lost 2 bases, with 11 bases between them. Per the germline V gene, CDR1 is SEHNR and CDR2 is FQNEAQ (reference sequence). The CDR3 sequence is 13 residues long. Written as DNA, the CDR3 is TGTGCCAGCAGGAGCACAGGGCCCTACGAGCAGTACTTC. The encoded protein is CASRSTGPYEQYF.

This clonotype is a singleton in its sample. The gene calls are TRBV20-1 and TRBJ2-7; D may correspond to TRBD1 or TRBD2 (5 bases each). Trimming shortened V by 4 bases and J by 0 bases, and 13 bases separated the two germline ends. Per the germline V gene, CDR1 is DFQATT and CDR2 is SNEGSKA (reference sequence). The CDR3 runs 14 residues. CDR3 nucleotides: TGCAGTGCTATTCCCTACGGGGCCTCCTACGAGCAGTACTTC. It yields the protein CSAIPYGASYEQYF.

The CDR3 sequence: CATSSPSRVTSYEQYF. The CDR3, as DNA: TGTGCCACCAGCAGTCCTAGCAGGGTAACTTCCTACGAGCAGTACTTC. The chain has TRBV15 and TRBJ2-7; D is possibly TRBD1 or TRBD2 (5 bases each). The germline V and J ends were trimmed by 3 bases and 1 base, with 16 bases remaining between them. Per the germline V gene, CDR1 is LNHNV and CDR2 is YYDKDF (reference sequence). The length of the CDR3 is 16 residues. Using reference TRBV15 and TRBJ2-7 for the parts outside the CDR3, the full variable domain is DAMVIQNPRYQVTQFGKPVTLSCSQTLNHNVMYWYQQKSSQAPKLLFHYYDKDFNNEADTPDNFQSRRPNTSFCFLDIRSPGLGDTAMYLCATSSPSRVTSYEQYFGPGTRLTVT.

Only one count was recorded for this clonotype. V and J are TRBV19 and TRBJ2-5; D ambiguous. Germline CDR1 is LNHDA and CDR2 is SQIVND (reference sequence). The V gene lost 2 bases and the J gene lost 3 bases, with 7 bases spanning the gap. The CDR3 runs to 13 residues. DNA of the CDR3: TGTGCCAGTAGTATAAATGGGGAAGAGACCCAGTACTTC. Translation: CASSINGEETQYF. Filled out from reference TRBV19 and TRBJ2-5, the complete variable domain reads DGGITQSPKYLFRKEGQNVTLSCEQNLNHDAMYWYRQDPGQGLRLIYYSQIVNDFQKGDIAEGYSVSREKKESFPLTVTSAQKNPTAFYLCASSINGEETQYFGPGTRLLVL.